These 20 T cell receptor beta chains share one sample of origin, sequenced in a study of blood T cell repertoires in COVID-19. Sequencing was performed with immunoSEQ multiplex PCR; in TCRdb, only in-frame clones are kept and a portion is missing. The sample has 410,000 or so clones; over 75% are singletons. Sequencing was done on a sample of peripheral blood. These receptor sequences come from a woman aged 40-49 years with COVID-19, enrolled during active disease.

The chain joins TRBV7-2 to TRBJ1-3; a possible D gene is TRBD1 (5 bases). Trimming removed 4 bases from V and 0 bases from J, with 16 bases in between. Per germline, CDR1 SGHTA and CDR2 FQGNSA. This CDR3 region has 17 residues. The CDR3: CASSSQGSPNSGNTIYF. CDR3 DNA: TGTGCCAGCAGCTCCCAGGGTAGCCCTAACTCTGGAAACACCATATATTTT.

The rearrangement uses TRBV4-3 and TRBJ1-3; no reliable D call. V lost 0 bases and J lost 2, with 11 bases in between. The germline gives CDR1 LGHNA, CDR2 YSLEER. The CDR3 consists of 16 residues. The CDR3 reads CASSQDPCSAGNTIYF. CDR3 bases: TGCGCCAGCAGCCAAGATCCCTGCAGTGCTGGAAACACCATATATTTT.

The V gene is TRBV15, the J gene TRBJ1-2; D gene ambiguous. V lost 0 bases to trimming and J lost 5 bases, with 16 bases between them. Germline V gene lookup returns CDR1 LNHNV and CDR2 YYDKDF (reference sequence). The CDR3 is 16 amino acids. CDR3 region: CATSRDLPSLGYGYTF. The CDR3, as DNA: TGTGCCACCAGCAGAGATCTTCCCTCCCTCGGGTATGGCTACACCTTC.

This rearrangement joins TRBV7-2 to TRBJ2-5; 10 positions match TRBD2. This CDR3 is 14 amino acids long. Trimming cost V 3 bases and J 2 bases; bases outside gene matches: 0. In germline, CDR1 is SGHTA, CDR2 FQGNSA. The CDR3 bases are TGTGCCAGCAGCTTTAGCGGGGGGCAAGAGACCCAGTACTTC. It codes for CASSFSGGQETQYF. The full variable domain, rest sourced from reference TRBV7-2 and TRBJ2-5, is GAGVSQSPSNKVTEKGKDVELRCDPISGHTALYWYRQSLGQGLEFLIYFQGNSAPDKSGLPSDRFSAERTGGSVSTLTIQRTQQEDSAVYLCASSFSGGQETQYFGPGTRLLVL.

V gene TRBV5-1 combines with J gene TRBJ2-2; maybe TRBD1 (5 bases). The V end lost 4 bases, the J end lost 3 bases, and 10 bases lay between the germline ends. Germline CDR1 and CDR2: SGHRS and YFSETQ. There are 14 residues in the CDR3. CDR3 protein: CASSPQVDTGELFF. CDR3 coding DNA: TGCGCCAGCAGCCCACAGGTTGACACCGGGGAGCTGTTTTTT.

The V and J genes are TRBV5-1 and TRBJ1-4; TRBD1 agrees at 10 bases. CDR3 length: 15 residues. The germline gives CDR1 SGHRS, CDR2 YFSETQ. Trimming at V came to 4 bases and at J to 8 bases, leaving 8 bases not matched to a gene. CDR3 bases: TGCGCCAGCAGCAACTCCGGGACAGGGGTGGAAAAACTGTTTTTT. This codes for CASSNSGTGVEKLFF.

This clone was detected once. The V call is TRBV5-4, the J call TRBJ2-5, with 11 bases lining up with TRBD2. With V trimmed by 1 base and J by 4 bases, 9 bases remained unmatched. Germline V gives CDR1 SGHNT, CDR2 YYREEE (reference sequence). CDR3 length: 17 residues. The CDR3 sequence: CASSLKAGLAGGETQYF. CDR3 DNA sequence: TGTGCCAGCAGCTTGAAGGCGGGGCTAGCGGGGGGAGAGACCCAGTACTTC.

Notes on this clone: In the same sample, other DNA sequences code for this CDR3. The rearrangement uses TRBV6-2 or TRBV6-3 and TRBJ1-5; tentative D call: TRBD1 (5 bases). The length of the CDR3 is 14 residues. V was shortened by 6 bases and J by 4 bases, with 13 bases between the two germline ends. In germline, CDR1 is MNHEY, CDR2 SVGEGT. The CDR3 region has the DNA TGTGCCAGCAGCCCTCGACAGAGGAATCAGCCCCAGCATTTT. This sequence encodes CASSPRQRNQPQHF.

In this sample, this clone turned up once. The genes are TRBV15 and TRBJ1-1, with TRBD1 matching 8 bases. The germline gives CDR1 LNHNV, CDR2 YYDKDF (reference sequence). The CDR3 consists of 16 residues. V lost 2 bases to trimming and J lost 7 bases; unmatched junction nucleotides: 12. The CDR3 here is CATSRLTGQGGGEAFF. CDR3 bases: TGTGCCACCAGCAGACTGACCGGACAGGGCGGGGGTGAAGCTTTCTTT.

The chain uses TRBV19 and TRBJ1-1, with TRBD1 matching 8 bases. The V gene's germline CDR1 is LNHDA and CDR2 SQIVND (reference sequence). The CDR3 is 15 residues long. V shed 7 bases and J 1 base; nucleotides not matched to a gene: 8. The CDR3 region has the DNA TGTGCCAGTATCGAAACAGGGGGGAGGAACACTGAAGCTTTCTTT. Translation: CASIETGGRNTEAFF.

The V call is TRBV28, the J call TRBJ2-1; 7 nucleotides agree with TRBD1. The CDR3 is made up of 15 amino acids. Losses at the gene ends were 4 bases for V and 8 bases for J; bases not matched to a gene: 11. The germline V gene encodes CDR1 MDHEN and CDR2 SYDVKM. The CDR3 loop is CASSSPSTGKDEQFF. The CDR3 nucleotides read TGTGCCAGCAGTTCTCCCTCGACAGGGAAGGATGAGCAGTTCTTC. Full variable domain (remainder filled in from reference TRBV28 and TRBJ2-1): DVKVTQSSRYLVKRTGEKVFLECVQDMDHENMFWYRQDPGLGLRLIYFSYDVKMKEKGDIPEGYSVSREKKERFSLILESASTNQTSMYLCASSSPSTGKDEQFFGPGTRLTVL.

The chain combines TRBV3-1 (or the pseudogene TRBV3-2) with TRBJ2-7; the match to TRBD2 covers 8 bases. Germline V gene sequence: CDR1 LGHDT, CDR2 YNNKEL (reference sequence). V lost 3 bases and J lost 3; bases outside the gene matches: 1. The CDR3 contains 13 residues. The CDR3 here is CASSHGTSYEQYF. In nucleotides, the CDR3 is TGTGCCAGCAGCCACGGGACTAGCTACGAGCAGTACTTC.

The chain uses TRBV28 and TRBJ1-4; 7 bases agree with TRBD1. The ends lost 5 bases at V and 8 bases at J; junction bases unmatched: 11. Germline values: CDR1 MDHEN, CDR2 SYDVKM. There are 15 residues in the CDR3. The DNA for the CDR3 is TGTGCCAGCAGTCGGACAGGACGCCTGGGGGAAAAACTGTTTTTT. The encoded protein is CASSRTGRLGEKLFF.

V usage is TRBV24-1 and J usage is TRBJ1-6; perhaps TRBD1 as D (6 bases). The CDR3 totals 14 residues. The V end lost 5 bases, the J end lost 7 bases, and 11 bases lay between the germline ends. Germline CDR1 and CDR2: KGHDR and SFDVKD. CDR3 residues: CATSVGQGNSPLHF. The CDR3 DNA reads TGTGCCACCAGTGTCGGTCAGGGGAATTCACCCCTCCACTTT.

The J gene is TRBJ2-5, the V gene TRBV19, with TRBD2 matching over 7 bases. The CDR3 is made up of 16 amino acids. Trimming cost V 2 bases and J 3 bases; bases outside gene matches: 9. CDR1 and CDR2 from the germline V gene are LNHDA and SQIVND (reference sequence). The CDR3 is CASSIPSGGLEETQYF. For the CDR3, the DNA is TGTGCCAGTAGTATACCTAGCGGAGGCCTCGAAGAGACCCAGTACTTC.

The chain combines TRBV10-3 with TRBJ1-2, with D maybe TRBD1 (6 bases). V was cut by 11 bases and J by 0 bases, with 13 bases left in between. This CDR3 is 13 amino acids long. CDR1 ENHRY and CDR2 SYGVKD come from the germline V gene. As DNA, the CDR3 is TGTGCCCTGGGGGACAAGCCTAACTATGGCTACACCTTC. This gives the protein CALGDKPNYGYTF.

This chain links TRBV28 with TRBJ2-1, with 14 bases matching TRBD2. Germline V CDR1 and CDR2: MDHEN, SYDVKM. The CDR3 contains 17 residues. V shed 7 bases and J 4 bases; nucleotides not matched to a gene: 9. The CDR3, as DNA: TGTGCCAGCACCGGGGGACTAGCGGGAGTCTCGTACAATGAGCAGTTCTTC. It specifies CASTGGLAGVSYNEQFF.

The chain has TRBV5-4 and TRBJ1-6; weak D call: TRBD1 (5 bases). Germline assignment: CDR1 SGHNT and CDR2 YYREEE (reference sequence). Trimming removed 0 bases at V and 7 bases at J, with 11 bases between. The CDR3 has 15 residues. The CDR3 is CASSLVGGVNSPLHF. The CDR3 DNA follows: TGTGCCAGCAGCTTGGTCGGAGGGGTCAATTCACCCCTCCACTTT.

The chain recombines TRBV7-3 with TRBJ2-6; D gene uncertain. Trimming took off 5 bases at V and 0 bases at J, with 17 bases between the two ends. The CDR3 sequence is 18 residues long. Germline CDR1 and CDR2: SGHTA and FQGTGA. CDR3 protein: CASSQLPWASSGANVLTF. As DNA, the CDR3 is TGTGCCAGCAGCCAGCTTCCTTGGGCCTCCTCTGGGGCCAACGTCCTGACTTTC.

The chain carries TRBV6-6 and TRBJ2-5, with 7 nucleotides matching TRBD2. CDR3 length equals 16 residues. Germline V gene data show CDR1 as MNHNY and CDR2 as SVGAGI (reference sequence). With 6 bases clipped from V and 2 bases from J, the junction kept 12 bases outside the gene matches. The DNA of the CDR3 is TGTGCCAGCAGCAAGCCGCCCGGCGGGGGACAAGAGACCCAGTACTTC. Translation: CASSKPPGGGQETQYF.